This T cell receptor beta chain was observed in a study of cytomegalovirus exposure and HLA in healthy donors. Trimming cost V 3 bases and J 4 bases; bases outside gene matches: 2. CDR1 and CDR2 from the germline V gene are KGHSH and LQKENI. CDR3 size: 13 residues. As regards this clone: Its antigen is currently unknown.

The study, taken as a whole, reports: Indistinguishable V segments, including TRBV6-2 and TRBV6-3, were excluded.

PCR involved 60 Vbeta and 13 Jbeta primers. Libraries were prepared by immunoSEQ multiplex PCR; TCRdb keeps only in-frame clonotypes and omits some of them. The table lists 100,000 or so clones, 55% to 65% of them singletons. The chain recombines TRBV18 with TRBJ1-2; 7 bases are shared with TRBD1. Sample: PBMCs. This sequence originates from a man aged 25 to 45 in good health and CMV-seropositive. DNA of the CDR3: TGTGCCAGCTCACCGGGACAGATCTATGGCTACACCTTC. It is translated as CASSPGQIYGYTF.